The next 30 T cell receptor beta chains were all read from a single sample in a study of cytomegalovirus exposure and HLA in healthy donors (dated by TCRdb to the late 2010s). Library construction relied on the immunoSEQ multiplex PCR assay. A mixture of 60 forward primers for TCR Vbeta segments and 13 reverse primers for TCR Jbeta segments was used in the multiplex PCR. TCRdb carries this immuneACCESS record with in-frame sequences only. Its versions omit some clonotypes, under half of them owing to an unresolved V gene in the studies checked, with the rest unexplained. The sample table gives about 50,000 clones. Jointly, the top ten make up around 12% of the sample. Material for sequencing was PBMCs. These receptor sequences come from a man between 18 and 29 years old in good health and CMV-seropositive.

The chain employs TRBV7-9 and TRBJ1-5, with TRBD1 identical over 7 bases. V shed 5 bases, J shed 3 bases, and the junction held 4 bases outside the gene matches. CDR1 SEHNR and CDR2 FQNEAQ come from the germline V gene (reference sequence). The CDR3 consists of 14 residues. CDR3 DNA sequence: TGTGCCAGCAGCCAGACAGGGCTCAATCAGCCCCAGCATTTT. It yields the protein CASSQTGLNQPQHF.

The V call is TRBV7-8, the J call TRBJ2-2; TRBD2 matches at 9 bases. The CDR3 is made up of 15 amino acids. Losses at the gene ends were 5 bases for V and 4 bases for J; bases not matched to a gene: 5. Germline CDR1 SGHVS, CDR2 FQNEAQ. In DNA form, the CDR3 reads TGTGCCAGCAGCCTAGGGACTAGCCGCACCGGGGAGCTGTTTTTT. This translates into CASSLGTSRTGELFF.

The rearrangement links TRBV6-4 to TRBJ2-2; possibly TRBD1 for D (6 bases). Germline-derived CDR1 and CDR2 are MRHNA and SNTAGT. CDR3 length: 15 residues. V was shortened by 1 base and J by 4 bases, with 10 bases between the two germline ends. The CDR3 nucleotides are TGTGCCAGCAGTGACTTAATAGGGGGCACCGGGGAGCTGTTTTTT. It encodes CASSDLIGGTGELFF.

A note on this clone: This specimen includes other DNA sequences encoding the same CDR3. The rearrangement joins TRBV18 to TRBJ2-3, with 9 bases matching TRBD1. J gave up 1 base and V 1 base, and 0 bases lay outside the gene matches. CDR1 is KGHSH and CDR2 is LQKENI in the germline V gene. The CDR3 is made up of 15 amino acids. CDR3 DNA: TGTGCCAGCTCACCACGGGACAGGGGCACAGATACGCAGTATTTT. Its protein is CASSPRDRGTDTQYF. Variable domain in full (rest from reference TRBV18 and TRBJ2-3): NAGVMQNPRHLVRRRGQEARLRCSPMKGHSHVYWYRQLPEEGLKFMVYLQKENIIDESGMPKERFSAEFPKEGPSILRIQQVVRGDSAAYFCASSPRDRGTDTQYFGPGTRLTVL.

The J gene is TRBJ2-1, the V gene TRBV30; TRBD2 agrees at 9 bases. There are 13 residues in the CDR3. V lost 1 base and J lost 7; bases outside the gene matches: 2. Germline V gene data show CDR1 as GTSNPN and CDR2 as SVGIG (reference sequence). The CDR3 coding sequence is TGTGCCTGGAGTGAGCGGGAGGATAATGAGCAGTTCTTC. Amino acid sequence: CAWSEREDNEQFF.

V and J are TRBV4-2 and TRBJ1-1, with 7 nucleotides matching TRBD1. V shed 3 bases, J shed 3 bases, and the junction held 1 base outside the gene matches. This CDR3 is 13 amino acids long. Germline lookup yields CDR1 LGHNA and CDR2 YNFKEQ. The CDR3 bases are TGTGCCAGCAGCCAGGACAGGTACACTGAAGCTTTCTTT. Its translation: CASSQDRYTEAFF.

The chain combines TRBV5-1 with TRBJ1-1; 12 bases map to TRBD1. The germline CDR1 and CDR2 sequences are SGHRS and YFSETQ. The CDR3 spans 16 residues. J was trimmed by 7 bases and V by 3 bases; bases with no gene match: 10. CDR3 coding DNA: TGCGCCAGCAGCTGGACCCCGGGACAGGGGGCTGGTGAAGCTTTCTTT. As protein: CASSWTPGQGAGEAFF.

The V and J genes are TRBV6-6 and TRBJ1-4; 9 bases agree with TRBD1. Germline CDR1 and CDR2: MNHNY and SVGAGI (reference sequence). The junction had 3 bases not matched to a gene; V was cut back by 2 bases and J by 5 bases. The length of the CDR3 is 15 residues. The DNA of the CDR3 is TGTGCCAGCAGTTACGGGACAGGGCGGAATGAAAAACTGTTTTTT. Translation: CASSYGTGRNEKLFF.

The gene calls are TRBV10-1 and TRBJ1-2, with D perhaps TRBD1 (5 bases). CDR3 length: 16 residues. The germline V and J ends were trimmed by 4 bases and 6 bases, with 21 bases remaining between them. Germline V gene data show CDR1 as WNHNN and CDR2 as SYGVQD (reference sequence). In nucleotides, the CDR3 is TGCGCCAGCAGTGGGGGTTCTGGGGCAGGGAAGGATGGCTACACCTTC. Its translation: CASSGGSGAGKDGYTF.

CDR3 nucleotides: TGTGCCAGCAGCTTTGCCGGGACTTCTGCAGATACGCAGTATTTT. Translated, it gives CASSFAGTSADTQYF. V usage is TRBV11-3 and J usage is TRBJ2-3; a weak D match, TRBD2 (6 bases). Germline loops: CDR1 SGHNT, CDR2 YENEEA. The CDR3 contains 15 residues. V lost 3 bases, J lost 4 bases, and 14 bases lay in between.

CDR3 in DNA: TGCGCCAGCCATCAGGGGGCGGGCGGGTCCTACGAGCAGTACTTC. It is translated as CASHQGAGGSYEQYF. This sequence joins TRBV5-1 and TRBJ2-7, with TRBD1 matching over 8 bases. The germline V gene encodes CDR1 SGHRS and CDR2 YFSETQ. There are 15 residues in the CDR3. J gave up 1 base and V 7 bases, and 10 bases lay outside the gene matches.

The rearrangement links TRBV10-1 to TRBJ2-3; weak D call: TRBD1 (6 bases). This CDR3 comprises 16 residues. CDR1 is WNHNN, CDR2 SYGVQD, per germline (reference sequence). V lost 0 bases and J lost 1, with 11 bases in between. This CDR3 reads CASSESGNRGTDTQYF. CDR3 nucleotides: TGCGCCAGCAGTGAGTCAGGGAACAGGGGCACAGATACGCAGTATTTT.

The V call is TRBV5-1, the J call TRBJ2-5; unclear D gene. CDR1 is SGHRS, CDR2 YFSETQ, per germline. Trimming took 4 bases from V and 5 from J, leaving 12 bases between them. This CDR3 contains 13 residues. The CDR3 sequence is CASSPDSWETQYF. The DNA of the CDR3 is TGCGCCAGCAGCCCAGACTCGTGGGAGACCCAGTACTTC.

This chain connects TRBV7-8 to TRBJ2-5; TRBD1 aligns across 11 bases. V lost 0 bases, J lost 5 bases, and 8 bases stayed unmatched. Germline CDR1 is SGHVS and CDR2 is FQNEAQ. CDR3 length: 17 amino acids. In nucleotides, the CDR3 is TGTGCCAGCAGCTTAGCGAGGGGACAGGGGGTTCGGGAGACCCAGTACTTC. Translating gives CASSLARGQGVRETQYF.

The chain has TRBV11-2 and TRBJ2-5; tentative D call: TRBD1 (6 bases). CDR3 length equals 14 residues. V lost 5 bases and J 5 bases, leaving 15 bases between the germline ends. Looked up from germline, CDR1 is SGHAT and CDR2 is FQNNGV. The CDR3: CASSPAGARETQYF. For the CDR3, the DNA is TGTGCCAGCAGCCCTGCAGGGGCAAGGGAGACCCAGTACTTC.

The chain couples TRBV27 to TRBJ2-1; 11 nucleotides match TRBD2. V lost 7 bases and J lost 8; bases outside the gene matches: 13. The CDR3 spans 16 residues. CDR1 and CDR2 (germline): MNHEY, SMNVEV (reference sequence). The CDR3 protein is CASTPGSGRAGYEQFF. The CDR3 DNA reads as TGTGCCAGCACCCCCGGTAGCGGGAGGGCCGGGTATGAGCAGTTCTTC.

DNA for the CDR3: TGTGCCCGGAGGACTGAAGCTTTCTTT. Protein: CARRTEAFF. The chain has TRBV27 and TRBJ1-1; D remains unclear. Germline V gives CDR1 MNHEY, CDR2 SMNVEV (reference sequence). V was trimmed by 11 bases and J by 5 bases, leaving 6 bases between them. CDR3 length: 9 amino acids.

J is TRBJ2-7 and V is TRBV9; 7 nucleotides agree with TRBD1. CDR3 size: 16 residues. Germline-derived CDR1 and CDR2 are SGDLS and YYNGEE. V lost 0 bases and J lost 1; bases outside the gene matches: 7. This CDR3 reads CASSVGAGGPSYEQYF. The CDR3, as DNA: TGTGCCAGCAGCGTAGGGGCAGGGGGACCTTCCTACGAGCAGTACTTC.

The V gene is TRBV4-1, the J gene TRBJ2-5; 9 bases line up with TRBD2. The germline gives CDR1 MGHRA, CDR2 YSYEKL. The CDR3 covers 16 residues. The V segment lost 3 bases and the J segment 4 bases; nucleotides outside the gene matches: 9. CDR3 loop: CASSQRAGGRLETQYF. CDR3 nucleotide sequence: TGCGCCAGCAGCCAGAGAGCGGGAGGCCGTCTAGAGACCCAGTACTTC.

In DNA form, the CDR3 reads TGTGCCAGCAGCGCATATCATGGGACTAGCTTGTTCACAGATACGCAGTATTTT. It codes for CASSAYHGTSLFTDTQYF. The chain carries TRBV9 and TRBJ2-3, with TRBD2 matching over 9 bases. Germline CDR1 is SGDLS and CDR2 is YYNGEE. V dropped 3 bases and J dropped 2; count of bases not matched to a gene: 13. The CDR3 totals 18 residues.

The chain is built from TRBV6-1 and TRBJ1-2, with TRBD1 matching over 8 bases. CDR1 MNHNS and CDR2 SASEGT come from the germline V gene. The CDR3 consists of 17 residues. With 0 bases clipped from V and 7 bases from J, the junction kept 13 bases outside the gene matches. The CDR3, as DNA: TGTGCCAGCAGTGAAGCGCTTCAGGCAGGGGGCATTGGTGGCTACACCTTC. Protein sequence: CASSEALQAGGIGGYTF.

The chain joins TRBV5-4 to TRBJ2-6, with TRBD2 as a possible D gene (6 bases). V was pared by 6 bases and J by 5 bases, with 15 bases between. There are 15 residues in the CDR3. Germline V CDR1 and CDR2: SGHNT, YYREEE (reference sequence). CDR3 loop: CASTLGGVRANVLTF. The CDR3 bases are TGTGCCAGCACCCTGGGGGGAGTTAGGGCCAACGTCCTGACTTTC.

The CDR3 region has the DNA TGTGCCAGCAGCCCGACAGGGGGCACAGATACGCAGTATTTT. Translating gives CASSPTGGTDTQYF. This sequence joins TRBV11-3 and TRBJ2-3; 8 nucleotides match TRBD1. Germline V gives CDR1 SGHNT, CDR2 YENEEA. Trimming cost V 5 bases and J 1 base; bases outside gene matches: 2. The CDR3 has 14 amino acids. Variable domain in full (rest from reference TRBV11-3 and TRBJ2-3): EAGVVQSPRYKIIEKKQPVAFWCNPISGHNTLYWYLQNLGQGPELLIRYENEEAVDDSQLPKDRFSAERLKGVDSTLKIQPAELGDSAVYLCASSPTGGTDTQYFGPGTRLTVL.

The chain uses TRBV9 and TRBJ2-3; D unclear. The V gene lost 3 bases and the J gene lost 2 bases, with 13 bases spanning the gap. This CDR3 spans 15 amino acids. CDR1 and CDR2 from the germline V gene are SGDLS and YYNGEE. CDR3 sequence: CASSADRGSTDTQYF. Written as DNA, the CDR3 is TGTGCCAGCAGCGCCGATAGAGGCTCCACAGATACGCAGTATTTT.

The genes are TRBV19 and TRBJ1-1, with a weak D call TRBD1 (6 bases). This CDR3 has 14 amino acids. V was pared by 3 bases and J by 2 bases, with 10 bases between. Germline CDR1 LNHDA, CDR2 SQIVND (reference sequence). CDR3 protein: CASSMDSANTEAFF. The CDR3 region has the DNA TGTGCCAGTAGTATGGACAGTGCTAACACTGAAGCTTTCTTT.

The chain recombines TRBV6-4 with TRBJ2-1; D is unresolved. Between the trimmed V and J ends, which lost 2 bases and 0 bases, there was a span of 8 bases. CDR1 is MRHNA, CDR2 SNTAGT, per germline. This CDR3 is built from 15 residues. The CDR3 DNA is TGTGCCAGCAGTGACCCCAGGTTCTCCTACAATGAGCAGTTCTTC. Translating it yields CASSDPRFSYNEQFF.

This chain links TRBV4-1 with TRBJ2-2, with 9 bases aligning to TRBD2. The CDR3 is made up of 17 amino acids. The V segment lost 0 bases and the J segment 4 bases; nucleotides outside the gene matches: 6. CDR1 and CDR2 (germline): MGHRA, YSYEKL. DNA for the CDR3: TGCGCCAGCAGCCAAGATCTCCCAGCGGGAGGCACCGGGGAGCTGTTTTTT. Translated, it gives CASSQDLPAGGTGELFF.

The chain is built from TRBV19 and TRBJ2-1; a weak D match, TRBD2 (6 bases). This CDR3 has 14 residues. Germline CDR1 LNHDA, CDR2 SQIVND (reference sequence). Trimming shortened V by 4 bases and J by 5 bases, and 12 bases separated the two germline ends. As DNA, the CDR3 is TGTGCCAGTAGTAGTCGGAGGGAAAACAATGAGCAGTTCTTC. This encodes CASSSRRENNEQFF.

CDR3 sequence reads: CASSYLTGSTYNEQFF. In DNA, the CDR3 is TGTGCCAGCAGCTATTTGACAGGGAGCACCTACAATGAGCAGTTCTTC. The V gene is TRBV21-1, the J gene TRBJ2-1; the table's D call of TRBD1 was not tested on the DNA. TRBV21-1 is designated a pseudogene. The CDR3 runs to 16 residues.

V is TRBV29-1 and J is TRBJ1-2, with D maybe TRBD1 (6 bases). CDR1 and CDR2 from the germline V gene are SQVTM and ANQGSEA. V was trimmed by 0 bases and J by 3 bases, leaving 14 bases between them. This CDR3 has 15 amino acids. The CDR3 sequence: CSVEDQAGAYYGYTF. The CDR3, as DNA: TGCAGCGTTGAAGATCAGGCAGGGGCATACTATGGCTACACCTTC.